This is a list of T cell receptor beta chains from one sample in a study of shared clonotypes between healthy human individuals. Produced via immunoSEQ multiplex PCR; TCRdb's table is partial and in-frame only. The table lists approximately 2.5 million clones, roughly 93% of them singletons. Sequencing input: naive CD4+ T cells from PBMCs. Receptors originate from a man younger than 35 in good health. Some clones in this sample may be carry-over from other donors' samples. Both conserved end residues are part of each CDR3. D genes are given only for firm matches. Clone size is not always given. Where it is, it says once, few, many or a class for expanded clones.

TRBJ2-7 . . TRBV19 CASRTFYEQYF TGTGCCAGTCGGACCTTCTACGAGCAGTACTTC
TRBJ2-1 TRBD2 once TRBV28 CASVAGGPFTYNEQFF TGTGCCAGCGTAGCGGGAGGCCCCTTTACCTACAATGAGCAGTTCTTC
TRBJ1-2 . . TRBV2 CASSDQGFPEFGYTF TGTGCCAGCAGTGATCAGGGATTTCCAGAGTTTGGCTACACCTTC
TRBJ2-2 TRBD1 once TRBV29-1 CSARQGTGELFF TGCAGCGCCCGACAGGGAACCGGGGAGCTGTTTTTT
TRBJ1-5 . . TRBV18 CASSRMGGDQPQHF TGTGCCAGCTCACGCATGGGCGGGGATCAGCCCCAGCATTTT
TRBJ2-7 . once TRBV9 CASSVSWTEDYEQYF TGTGCCAGCAGCGTCTCCTGGACGGAAGACTACGAGCAGTACTTC
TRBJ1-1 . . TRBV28 CASSAGGAVREAFF TGTGCCAGCAGTGCGGGGGGCGCGGTAAGGGAAGCTTTCTTT
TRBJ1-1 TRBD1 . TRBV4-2 CASSQDERQGGRGNTEAFF TGTGCCAGCAGCCAAGATGAACGACAGGGAGGGCGAGGGAACACTGAAGCTTTCTTT
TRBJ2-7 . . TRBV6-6 CASIYLRGYEQYF TGTGCCAGCATATATCTACGGGGCTACGAGCAGTACTTC
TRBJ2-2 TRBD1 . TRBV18 CASSPQTDRVIGELFF TGTGCCAGCTCGCCGCAAACGGACAGGGTCATCGGGGAGCTGTTTTTT
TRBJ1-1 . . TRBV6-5 CASTPIWGATEAFF TGTGCCAGCACTCCCATATGGGGCGCCACTGAAGCTTTCTTT
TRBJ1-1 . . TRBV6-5 CASSQNRALNTEAFF TGTGCCAGCAGCCAAAACAGGGCACTGAACACTGAAGCTTTCTTT
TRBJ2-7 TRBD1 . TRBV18 CASSPTRQGSHEQYF TGTGCCAGCTCACCAACGAGACAGGGGAGTCACGAGCAGTACTTC
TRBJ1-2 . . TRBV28 CASSQQPGMYGYTF TGTGCCAGTAGTCAGCAGCCGGGGATGTATGGCTACACCTTC
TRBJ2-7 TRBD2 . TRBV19 CASSLTSGGTYEQYF TGTGCCAGTAGTCTTACTAGCGGGGGTACCTACGAGCAGTACTTC
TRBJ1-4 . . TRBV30 CAWSRGLLEKLFF TGTGCCTGGAGTAGAGGGCTGCTCGAAAAACTGTTTTTT
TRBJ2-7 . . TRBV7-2 CASSLSSLGIYEQYF TGTGCCAGCAGCTTAAGCTCTTTGGGCATCTACGAGCAGTACTTC
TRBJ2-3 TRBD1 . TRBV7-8 CASSRATGDTDTQYF TGTGCCAGCAGCCGGGCAACAGGGGACACAGATACGCAGTATTTT
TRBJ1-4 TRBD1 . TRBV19 CASSTDRGHEKLFF TGTGCCAGTAGTACCGACAGGGGCCATGAAAAACTGTTTTTT
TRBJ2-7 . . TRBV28 CASRPGGYEQYF TGTGCCAGCAGACCGGGTGGATACGAGCAGTACTTC
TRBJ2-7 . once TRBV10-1 CASSGGSGFSYEQYF TGCGCCAGCAGTGGTGGTAGCGGATTCTCTTACGAGCAGTACTTC
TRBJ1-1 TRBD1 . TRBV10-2 CASSSGTVMNTEAFF TGCGCCAGCAGCTCCGGGACAGTCATGAACACTGAAGCTTTCTTT
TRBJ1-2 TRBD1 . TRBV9 CASSAGQGAGVSYGYTF TGTGCCAGCAGCGCCGGACAGGGGGCGGGAGTGTCCTATGGCTACACCTTC
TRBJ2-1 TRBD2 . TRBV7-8 CASSPLLGRGGVYNEQFF TGTGCCAGCAGCCCCCTGCTCGGGCGGGGAGGGGTCTACAATGAGCAGTTCTTC